This TCR beta chain is drawn from a study of blood T cells in healthy people across ages. V was trimmed by 4 bases and J by 5 bases, leaving 10 bases between them. Germline loops: CDR1 DFQATT, CDR2 SNEGSKA (reference sequence). The CDR3 loop spans 12 amino acids. Together with a sample-barcoded 5' primer, a J-beta primer mix was included in a second PCR lasting 7 to 11 cycles. Each of the cDNA molecules was tagged by a template-switch adaptor with 12 random nucleotides. TCRdb reprocessed the 5' RACE reads with MiXCR, giving one entry per CDR3 protein. Of roughly 2 million distinct CDR3 sequences listed, around 50% are singletons.

Sequenced material: blood. This TCR derives from a woman aged 40 to 55 in good health. V and J are TRBV20-1 and TRBJ2-3; D gene uncertain. In DNA, the CDR3 is TGCAGTGCTATCGGCCTGGTAGATACGCAGTATTTT. This encodes CSAIGLVDTQYF.